This T cell receptor (beta chain) was captured by sequencing in a study of breast tumors, draining lymph nodes, adjacent tissues. The lymph nodes were axillary draining lymph nodes from breast cancer patients. TCRdb reprocessed the multiplex PCR reads with MiXCR, giving one entry per CDR3 protein. Of around 230,000 distinct CDR3 sequences detected, 34% appear once; the ten largest clones hold approximately 3.6%. Study-wide findings and caveats: Data only fit, rather than demonstrated, lymph node origin of most tumor T cells.

CDR1 and CDR2 from the germline V gene are SGHNT and YYREEE (reference sequence). V shed 7 bases and J 14 bases; nucleotides not matched to a gene: 5. There are 11 residues in the CDR3. Regarding this clonotype: What it binds is not known.

The material sequenced was axillary lymph node tissue. This chain links TRBV5-4 with TRBJ1-4, with 10 nucleotides matching TRBD1. The sequence came from a female donor with breast cancer. Some clones in this sample may be carry-over from other donors' samples. Here the CDR3 reads CASSRQGALFF. CDR3 bases: TGTGCCAGCTCGAGACAGGGGGCTCTGTTTTTT.